The clone carrying this TCR beta chain has a single count. The method was immunoSEQ multiplex PCR; TCRdb's version includes in-frame clones alone and lacks a portion of them. The sample includes about 250,000 clones, approximately 86% seen only once; the top ten take approximately 2.8%. Membership in each cohort depended on participant-reported clinical history. This entry is derived from a study of blood T cell repertoires in COVID-19. Looking at the study overall: There were acute and convalescent COVID-19 samples, and they came from the United States, Italy and Spain.

The V gene's germline CDR1 is SGDLS and CDR2 YYNGEE. V lost 3 bases to trimming and J lost 7 bases, with 11 bases between them. This CDR3 region has 14 residues. The source is a woman aged 25 to 39 with acute COVID-19. The sample comprised PBMCs or T cells enriched from blood (not recorded which). This chain links TRBV9 with TRBJ1-6, with a possible D match to TRBD1 (5 bases). DNA of the CDR3: TGTGCCAGCAGCGGAGAGCGGGACAATTCACCCCTCCACTTT. It translates to CASSGERDNSPLHF.